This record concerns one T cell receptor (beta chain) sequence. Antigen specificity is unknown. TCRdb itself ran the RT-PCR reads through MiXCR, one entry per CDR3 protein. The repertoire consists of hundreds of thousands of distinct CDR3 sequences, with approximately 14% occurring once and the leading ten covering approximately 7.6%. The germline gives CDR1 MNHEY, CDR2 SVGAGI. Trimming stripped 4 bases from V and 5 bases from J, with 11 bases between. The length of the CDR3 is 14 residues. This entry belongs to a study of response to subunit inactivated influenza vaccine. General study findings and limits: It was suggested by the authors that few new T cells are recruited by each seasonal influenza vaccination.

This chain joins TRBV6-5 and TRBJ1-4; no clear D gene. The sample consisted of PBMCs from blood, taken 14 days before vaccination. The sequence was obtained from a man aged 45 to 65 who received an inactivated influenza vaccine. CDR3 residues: CASSSSGINEKLFF. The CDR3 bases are TGTGCCAGCAGTTCAAGTGGGATAAATGAAAAACTGTTTTTT.